These 9 T cell receptor beta chains share one sample of origin, sequenced in a study of CD8 T cells in ankylosing spondylitis. Via MiXCR, TCRdb re-called the 5' RACE reads, giving one row per CDR3 protein. The data show under 250,000 distinct CDR3 sequences, roughly 32% seen once. The sequenced sample was blood, either unsorted or a sorted T cell fraction (not recorded which). The source is a male donor with ankylosing spondylitis or in good health (not recorded which).

The CDR3 protein is CASRLQVGRGRYF. The DNA of the CDR3 is TGTGCCAGCAGGCTACAGGTGGGCCGGGGCCGGTACTTC. The V and J genes are TRBV6-6 and TRBJ2-7; D assignment may be TRBD1 or TRBD2 (5 bases each). There are 13 residues in the CDR3. In germline, CDR1 is MNHNY, CDR2 SVGAGI (reference sequence). V lost 6 bases, J lost 12 bases, and 21 bases lay in between.

This chain joins TRBV7-9 and TRBJ1-5, with D unclear. Germline V gene data show CDR1 as SEHNR and CDR2 as FQNEAQ (reference sequence). The CDR3 has 15 residues. Between the trimmed V and J ends, which lost 1 base and 1 base, there was a span of 8 bases. Here the CDR3 DNA reads TGTGCCAGCAGCTTAGGCATGGGGAGCAATCAGCCCCAGCATTTT. The encoded protein is CASSLGMGSNQPQHF.

The rearrangement uses TRBV20-1 and TRBJ2-7, with a weak D call TRBD1 (6 bases). Germline CDR1 and CDR2: DFQATT and SNEGSKA (reference sequence). The CDR3 is 15 amino acids. V lost 6 bases, J lost 3 bases, and 21 bases lay in between. CDR3: CSARKPRDNRYEQYF. In DNA, the CDR3 is TGCAGTGCCCGTAAACCCCGGGACAACCGCTACGAGCAGTACTTC.

This chain uses TRBV3-1 with TRBJ2-7, with D maybe TRBD1 (5 bases). Trimming left V 1 base short and J 3 bases short, with 10 bases between. Germline V gene sequence: CDR1 LGHDT, CDR2 YNNKEL (reference sequence). The CDR3 has 14 residues. The chain's CDR3 is CASSQAQTVYEQYF. The CDR3 DNA reads as TGTGCCAGCAGCCAAGCCCAGACAGTCTACGAGCAGTACTTC.

This clonotype has a handful of counts. This chain links TRBV12-3 or TRBV12-4 with TRBJ1-1, with D possibly matching TRBD1 (5 bases). The CDR3 length is 13 residues. Trimming removed 0 bases from V and 8 bases from J, with 10 bases in between. CDR3 protein: CASSLAAGVEAFF. The CDR3 DNA sequence: TGTGCCAGCAGTTTAGCGGCGGGGGTAGAAGCTTTCTTT.

The chain uses TRBV20-1 and TRBJ2-5; 10 positions agree with TRBD2. Germline trimming cut 5 bases from V and 5 bases from J; bases unmatched to any gene: 5. Germline lookup yields CDR1 DFQATT and CDR2 SNEGSKA (reference sequence). The CDR3 contains 13 residues. The CDR3 sequence is CSAEKAGGETQYF. The CDR3 nucleotides are TGCAGTGCTGAAAAAGCGGGGGGGGAGACCCAGTACTTC.

The chain recombines TRBV20-1 with TRBJ2-1; D tentatively reads TRBD1 or TRBD2 (5 bases each). V gave up 6 bases and J gave up 4 bases, with 7 bases separating them. Germline V gene lookup returns CDR1 DFQATT and CDR2 SNEGSKA (reference sequence). The CDR3 has 11 residues. The CDR3 is CSAGAYNEQFF. In DNA form, the CDR3 reads TGCAGTGCCGGGGCGTACAATGAGCAGTTCTTC.

This rearrangement joins TRBV6-1 to TRBJ2-1, with TRBD2 identical over 10 bases. The CDR3 extends over 14 amino acids. CDR1 and CDR2 from the germline V gene are MNHNS and SASEGT. J was trimmed by 8 bases and V by 7 bases; bases with no gene match: 8. CDR3 nucleotides: TGTGCCAGCACCACAGCGGGGGGGCAAGATGAGCAGTTCTTC. Protein product: CASTTAGGQDEQFF.

This chain's CDR3 is CSAAPGVWGTDTQYF. The DNA of the CDR3 is TGCAGTGCTGCGCCGGGGGTGTGGGGCACAGATACGCAGTATTTT. The rearrangement joins TRBV20-1 to TRBJ2-3; D perhaps matches TRBD2 (6 bases). This CDR3 contains 15 residues. The V gene's germline CDR1 is DFQATT and CDR2 SNEGSKA (reference sequence). Trimming removed 5 bases at V and 1 base at J, with 16 bases between.